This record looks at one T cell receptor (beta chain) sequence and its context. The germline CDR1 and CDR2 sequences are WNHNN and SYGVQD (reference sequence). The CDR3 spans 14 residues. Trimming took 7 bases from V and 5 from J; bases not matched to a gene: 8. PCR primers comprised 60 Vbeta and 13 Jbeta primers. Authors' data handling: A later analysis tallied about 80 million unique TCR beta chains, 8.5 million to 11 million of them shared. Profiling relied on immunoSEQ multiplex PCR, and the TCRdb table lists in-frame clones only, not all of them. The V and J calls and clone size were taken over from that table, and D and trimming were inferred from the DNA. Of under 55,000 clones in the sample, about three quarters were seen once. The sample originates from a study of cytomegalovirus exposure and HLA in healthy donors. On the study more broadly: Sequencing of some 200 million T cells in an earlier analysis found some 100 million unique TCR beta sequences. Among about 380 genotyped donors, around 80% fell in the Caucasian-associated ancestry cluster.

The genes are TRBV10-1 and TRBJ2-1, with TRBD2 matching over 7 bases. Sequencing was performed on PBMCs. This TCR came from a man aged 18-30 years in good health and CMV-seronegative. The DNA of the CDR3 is TGCGCCAGCAATCCGGGACTACTGGACAATGAGCAGTTCTTC. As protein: CASNPGLLDNEQFF.